These 30 T cell receptor beta chains originate from one sample sequenced in a study of shared clonotypes between healthy human individuals. Clones were read by immunoSEQ multiplex PCR, and TCRdb kept only the in-frame ones, dropping some. The table has some 2.1 million clones, around 95% seen once. CD8 cells classed as naive were CD45RO-negative and positively selected for CCR7, excluding terminally differentiated effector memory CD45RA+ cells. The source material was naive CD8+ T cells from PBMCs. These receptors were collected from a young man in good health. Some clones in this sample may be carry-over from other donors' samples.

The chain combines TRBV29-1 with TRBJ1-2; 7 bases align to TRBD1. Per the germline V gene, CDR1 is SQVTM and CDR2 is ANQGSEA. J lost 8 bases, V lost 3 bases, and 9 bases had no gene match. This CDR3 is built from 13 residues. This CDR3 reads CSVEPGQVGGYTF. The CDR3 region has the DNA TGCAGCGTTGAGCCCGGACAGGTGGGGGGCTACACCTTC. Complete variable domain (other parts from reference TRBV29-1 and TRBJ1-2): SAVISQKPSRDICQRGTSLTIQCQVDSQVTMMFWYRQQPGQSLTLIATANQGSEATYESGFVIDKFPISRPNLTFSTLTVSNMSPEDSSIYLCSVEPGQVGGYTFGSGTRLTVV.

This clone came up once. V is TRBV28 and J is TRBJ2-3, with 9 bases lining up with TRBD2. The CDR3 consists of 19 residues. The germline CDR1 and CDR2 sequences are MDHEN and SYDVKM. With V trimmed by 3 bases and J by 2 bases, 15 bases remained unmatched. The CDR3 loop reads CASSLPTLRAGGVTDTQYF. Written as DNA, the CDR3 is TGTGCCAGCAGTTTGCCTACCCTACGAGCGGGGGGTGTCACAGATACGCAGTATTTT.

The genes are TRBV10-3 and TRBJ2-2, with 9 bases fitting TRBD2. V shed 3 bases, J shed 6 bases, and the junction held 8 bases outside the gene matches. The length of the CDR3 is 16 residues. Germline V gene data show CDR1 as ENHRY and CDR2 as SYGVKD. The CDR3: CAISEVDSGSPGELFF. Written as DNA, the CDR3 is TGTGCCATCAGTGAAGTCGATAGCGGGAGTCCCGGGGAGCTGTTTTTT.

The chain couples TRBV19 to TRBJ1-2; D uncertain. The CDR3 extends over 17 amino acids. Trimming took 1 base from V and 0 from J, leaving 15 bases between them. Germline CDR1 LNHDA, CDR2 SQIVND (reference sequence). This CDR3 reads CASSIGAVGPSNYGYTF. The CDR3 DNA sequence: TGTGCCAGTAGTATAGGGGCGGTAGGGCCTTCTAACTATGGCTACACCTTC.

This clone was counted once. J is TRBJ2-7 and V is TRBV30; D is unclear. Trimming pared 1 base from V and 8 bases from J, leaving 6 bases between. Looked up from germline, CDR1 is GTSNPN and CDR2 is SVGIG (reference sequence). CDR3 length: 10 amino acids. The CDR3 protein is CAWSAGQQYF. CDR3 sequence (DNA): TGTGCCTGGAGTGCCGGACAGCAGTACTTC.

The chain employs TRBV5-8 and TRBJ2-7; TRBD2 agrees at 8 bases. The J segment lost 6 bases and the V segment lost 4 bases, leaving 12 bases of the junction unmatched. The CDR3 length is 15 residues. Germline loops: CDR1 SGHTS, CDR2 YDEGEE. CDR3 coding DNA: TGTGCCAGCAGCGGGGCAGCGGGAGAGGTTCTCGAGCAGTACTTC. Translated: CASSGAAGEVLEQYF.

This sequence joins TRBV5-5 and TRBJ2-2; D is unresolved. With 3 bases removed from V and 4 bases from J, the gap between germline ends came to 16 bases. Per germline, CDR1 SGHKS and CDR2 YYEKEE (reference sequence). The CDR3 is made up of 16 amino acids. The CDR3 is CASSSNHSPGTGELFF. The CDR3 DNA is TGTGCCAGCAGCTCTAACCACTCCCCGGGCACCGGGGAGCTGTTTTTT.

CDR3 in DNA: TGTGCCAGCAGCTTAGATCGGGAAGTCAATGAGCAGTTCTTC. Translation: CASSLDREVNEQFF. This chain links TRBV11-3 with TRBJ2-1, with D tentatively TRBD2 (5 bases). The V and J ends lost 0 bases and 6 bases respectively, with 9 bases between them. Per the germline V gene, CDR1 is SGHNT and CDR2 is YENEEA. There are 14 residues in the CDR3.

The chain is built from TRBV27 and TRBJ2-1, with D perhaps matching TRBD1 (6 bases). The CDR3 spans 13 residues. Trimming cost V 7 bases and J 4 bases, with 11 bases left between them. Germline lookup yields CDR1 MNHEY and CDR2 SMNVEV (reference sequence). CDR3 sequence (DNA): TGTGCCAGCAAGGCAGGGGTGTACAATGAGCAGTTCTTC. Translating it yields CASKAGVYNEQFF.

This clone was picked up a small number of times. A much bigger clone sits one base away, suggesting this may be a read error. The identical CDR3 is also encoded by other nucleotide sequences in the sample. DNA of the CDR3: TGTGCCAGCAGCGTAGGCGAGAACACTGAAGCTTTCTTT. It codes for CASSVGENTEAFF. V usage is TRBV9 and J usage is TRBJ1-1; D unclear. This CDR3 comprises 13 residues. Per the germline V gene, CDR1 is SGDLS and CDR2 is YYNGEE. The ends were cut back, 0 bases at V and 1 base at J, with 4 bases in the middle. The whole variable domain, remainder taken from reference TRBV9 and TRBJ1-1, is DSGVTQTPKHLITATGQRVTLRCSPRSGDLSVYWYQQSLDQGLQFLIQYYNGEERAKGNILERFSAQQFPDLHSELNLSSLELGDSALYFCASSVGENTEAFFGQGTRLTVV.

This clone was observed once. CDR3 nucleotides: TGTGCCACCAGCAGGAACCAGGGTCGGACTGAAGCTTTCTTT. It codes for CATSRNQGRTEAFF. This chain joins TRBV15 and TRBJ1-1; a possible D gene is TRBD1 (5 bases). The V gene lost 3 bases and the J gene lost 5 bases, with 13 bases spanning the gap. CDR1 LNHNV and CDR2 YYDKDF come from the germline V gene (reference sequence). The length of the CDR3 is 14 residues.

This chain links TRBV7-3 with TRBJ2-1; TRBD1 matches at 8 bases. With V trimmed by 2 bases and J by 2 bases, 2 bases remained unmatched. Germline CDR1 SGHTA, CDR2 FQGTGA. The CDR3 extends over 15 amino acids. The DNA for the CDR3 is TGTGCCAGCAGCTTAGGGACAGGCCCCTACAATGAGCAGTTCTTC. Translation: CASSLGTGPYNEQFF.

The chain links TRBV5-6 to TRBJ2-5; 13 bases agree with TRBD2. Germline V gene data show CDR1 as SGHDT and CDR2 as YYEEEE. Trimming at V came to 5 bases and at J to 4 bases, leaving 8 bases not matched to a gene. The CDR3 is made up of 16 amino acids. CDR3 region: CASSPRTSGRIETQYF. The CDR3 nucleotides read TGTGCCAGCAGTCCAAGGACTAGCGGGAGAATAGAGACCCAGTACTTC.

The rearrangement uses TRBV28 and TRBJ1-1; no clear D. V shed 10 bases and J shed 4 bases, with 16 bases lying between them. Germline CDR1 reads MDHEN; CDR2 reads SYDVKM. CDR3 length: 13 residues. CDR3 DNA sequence: TGTGCCACTGCGGAAGGGCTCCCCACTGAAGCTTTCTTT. Protein: CATAEGLPTEAFF.

The V call is TRBV7-2, the J call TRBJ1-2; a weak D match, TRBD1 (5 bases). This CDR3 region has 15 residues. Germline values: CDR1 SGHTA, CDR2 FQGNSA. The V end was cut by 5 bases, the J end by 0 bases, with 13 bases between. The CDR3 loop is CASSPGTLANYGYTF. The CDR3 bases are TGTGCCAGCAGCCCCGGGACCCTCGCTAACTATGGCTACACCTTC. The complete variable domain, with remaining parts taken from reference TRBV7-2 and TRBJ1-2, reads GAGVSQSPSNKVTEKGKDVELRCDPISGHTALYWYRQSLGQGLEFLIYFQGNSAPDKSGLPSDRFSAERTGGSVSTLTIQRTQQEDSAVYLCASSPGTLANYGYTFGSGTRLTVV.

The J gene is TRBJ1-5, the V gene TRBV7-6; D remains ambiguous. CDR3 length: 13 amino acids. V shed 5 bases and J shed 3 bases, with 8 bases lying between them. CDR1 is SGHVS and CDR2 is FNYEAQ in the germline V gene. CDR3 loop: CASSPSTNQPQHF. The CDR3 region has the DNA TGTGCCAGCAGCCCCTCAACCAATCAGCCCCAGCATTTT.

This clone has more than one count but fewer than ten. The rearrangement links TRBV19 to TRBJ1-5; D not certain. V lost 7 bases, J lost 4 bases, and 17 bases lay in between. This CDR3 is built from 15 residues. The germline CDR1 and CDR2 sequences are LNHDA and SQIVND (reference sequence). DNA for the CDR3: TGTGCCAGTAATGAAGGGAATGAGTGGAATCAGCCCCAGCATTTT. Its protein product is CASNEGNEWNQPQHF.

This chain links TRBV10-2 with TRBJ2-7; D is unclear. Germline V CDR1 and CDR2: WSHSY, SAAADI. Trimming shortened V by 3 bases and J by 4 bases, and 13 bases separated the two germline ends. The CDR3 totals 14 residues. The CDR3 loop reads CASSEGNLLYEQYF. In nucleotides, the CDR3 is TGCGCCAGCAGTGAAGGGAACCTACTATACGAGCAGTACTTC.

This chain joins TRBV7-9 and TRBJ2-1; TRBD2 matches at 8 bases. V lost 3 bases and J lost 1; bases outside the gene matches: 5. The CDR3 totals 16 residues. The germline CDR1 and CDR2 sequences are SEHNR and FQNEAQ (reference sequence). CDR3 DNA sequence: TGTGCCAGCAGCTTCCCGGGAGGGGTGTCCTACAATGAGCAGTTCTTC. As protein: CASSFPGGVSYNEQFF.

Of note for this clone: Distinct nucleotide sequences in the sample also encode this CDR3. This chain links TRBV4-1 with TRBJ1-3; D remains unclear. Germline CDR1 is MGHRA and CDR2 is YSYEKL. With 0 bases removed from V and 0 bases from J, the gap between germline ends came to 6 bases. CDR3 length: 15 residues. CDR3 region: CASSQDLGSGNTIYF. The DNA for the CDR3 is TGCGCCAGCAGCCAAGATCTGGGCTCTGGAAACACCATATATTTT.

Concerning this clone itself: The sample has other DNA sequences that encode this CDR3 too. CDR3 bases: TGTGCCAGCAGTTTATCCGGTAACAATGAGCAGTTCTTC. This encodes CASSLSGNNEQFF. The rearrangement links TRBV27 to TRBJ2-1; D unresolved. Germline V gene lookup returns CDR1 MNHEY and CDR2 SMNVEV (reference sequence). This CDR3 region has 13 residues. Trimming removed 0 bases from V and 5 bases from J, with 5 bases in between.

This chain connects TRBV5-6 to TRBJ2-7, with TRBD2 matching 7 bases. The CDR3 runs 12 residues. Germline assignment: CDR1 SGHDT and CDR2 YYEEEE. After removal of 4 bases from V and 5 bases from J, the junction contained 3 bases not matched to a gene. The CDR3 DNA reads TGTGCCAGCAGCCGGGGAGGGGACGAGCAGTACTTC. Translated: CASSRGGDEQYF.

The rearrangement uses TRBV30 and TRBJ1-4; 8 nucleotides line up with TRBD1. V was clipped by 3 bases and J by 0 bases; unmatched bases: 9. CDR1 and CDR2 from the germline V gene are GTSNPN and SVGIG (reference sequence). CDR3 length equals 17 residues. The CDR3 here is CAWSTGQASATNEKLFF. The DNA of the CDR3 is TGTGCCTGGAGCACGGGACAGGCCAGCGCAACTAATGAAAAACTGTTTTTT. The whole variable domain, filled in from reference TRBV30 and TRBJ1-4, reads SQTIHQWPATLVQPVGSPLSLECTVEGTSNPNLYWYRQAAGRGLQLLFYSVGIGQISSEVPQNLSASRPQDRQFILSSKKLLLSDSGFYLCAWSTGQASATNEKLFFGSGTQLSVL.

The chain uses TRBV19 and TRBJ1-2; D unclear. V was shortened by 4 bases and J by 8 bases, with 8 bases between the two germline ends. There are 11 residues in the CDR3. Germline V gives CDR1 LNHDA, CDR2 SQIVND (reference sequence). This chain's CDR3 is CASSSPLGYTF. DNA of the CDR3: TGTGCCAGTAGTAGCCCCCTAGGCTACACCTTC.

The chain has TRBV25-1 and TRBJ2-7; D unclear. CDR3 size: 11 residues. Trimming removed 2 bases from V and 7 bases from J, with 6 bases in between. CDR1 is MGHDK and CDR2 is SYGVNS in the germline V gene. DNA of the CDR3: TGTGCCAGCAGTGAAGGCTTGGAGCAGTACTTC. It yields the protein CASSEGLEQYF.

The chain uses TRBV29-1 and TRBJ1-2, with D unclear. The length of the CDR3 is 12 residues. V dropped 4 bases and J dropped 6 bases, with 12 bases sitting between them. Germline CDR1 reads SQVTM; CDR2 reads ANQGSEA. This chain's CDR3 is CSVVSILDGYTF. The CDR3 DNA follows: TGCAGCGTTGTGTCCATACTGGATGGCTACACCTTC. Combining the CDR3 with reference TRBV29-1 and TRBJ1-2 gives the whole variable domain SAVISQKPSRDICQRGTSLTIQCQVDSQVTMMFWYRQQPGQSLTLIATANQGSEATYESGFVIDKFPISRPNLTFSTLTVSNMSPEDSSIYLCSVVSILDGYTFGSGTRLTVV.

This clone was seen once. The CDR3 spells CASSQNNGAVEAFF. DNA of the CDR3: TGCGCCAGCAGCCAAAATAATGGGGCAGTTGAAGCTTTCTTT. V usage is TRBV4-3 and J usage is TRBJ1-1, with D possibly being TRBD1 (5 bases). The length of the CDR3 is 14 residues. Germline CDR1 reads LGHNA; CDR2 reads YSLEER. V was cut by 2 bases and J by 7 bases, with 14 bases left in between.

V usage is TRBV28 and J usage is TRBJ2-5, with D unclear. Matching the DNA end better, TRBJ2-7 makes the J call doubtful. This CDR3 has 15 amino acids. In germline, CDR1 is MDHEN, CDR2 SYDVKM. CDR3 sequence: CASSLQNYLTDEQYF. The CDR3 DNA reads TGTGCCAGCAGTTTACAGAACTACCTCACGGACGAGCAGTACTTC.

This chain links TRBV6-5 with TRBJ2-7; 7 bases agree with TRBD2. The V gene's germline CDR1 is MNHEY and CDR2 SVGAGI. The CDR3 consists of 14 residues. The V and J ends lost 2 bases and 1 base, in that order; junction bases with no gene match: 2. CDR3 in DNA: TGTGCCAGCAGTTACGGGAGGGGTTCCTACGAGCAGTACTTC. This encodes CASSYGRGSYEQYF.

The chain is built from TRBV6-1 and TRBJ1-5, with unresolved D. The V gene's germline CDR1 is MNHNS and CDR2 SASEGT. Trimming removed 4 bases at V and 0 bases at J, with 16 bases between. CDR3 length: 17 residues. CDR3 DNA sequence: TGTGCCAGCAGTGGACGGGGTACCAGGTATAGCAATCAGCCCCAGCATTTT. Protein: CASSGRGTRYSNQPQHF.